Listed here is a single T cell receptor beta chain. Antigen specificity is unknown. Trimming took off 6 bases at V and 1 base at J, with 12 bases between the two ends. The CDR3 spans 14 residues. Germline CDR1 and CDR2: LGHDT and YNNKEL (reference sequence). The time point is: newly diagnosed GD, antithyroid drugs for less than 3 months. From RNA extracted from PBMCs, the TCR library was made. Both iRepertoire HTBI primers and Arm-PCR of CDR3 regions were used to build the TCR beta libraries. One entry per CDR3 protein, called by TCRdb with MiXCR from the multiplex PCR reads. The data hold a few hundred thousand distinct CDR3 sequences, with roughly 15% observed a single time. This sample was taken from a study of regulatory T cells in long-lasting Graves disease. Whole-study findings and limits: Persistent cases of Graves' showed reduced TCR diversity relative to newly diagnosed patients.

The sample also formed part of further work on T cells in Graves' hyperthyroidism and ophthalmopathy. That paper states: The study used the HTBI primer set for a first-round RT-PCR of the TCR CDR3.

The TCR originated in a woman aged 18-29 years with Graves disease. V is TRBV3-1 and J is TRBJ1-1, with D possibly matching TRBD1 (6 bases). Here the sequenced sample was peripheral blood mononuclear cells (PBMCs), taken at new diagnosis, from a patient treated with antithyroid drugs. The CDR3 DNA sequence: TGTGCCAGCAGTCGGGACATCAGGAACACTGAAGCTTTCTTT. Encoded protein: CASSRDIRNTEAFF.